A single sample is the source of the 22 T cell receptor beta chains below, sequenced in a study of Ad26.COV2.S vaccination and SARS-CoV-2 variants. TCRdb keeps only in-frame clones here, not all; method: immunoSEQ multiplex PCR. This table holds some 190,000 clones, around 90% found once. This sample comprised peripheral blood, obtained after recovery from COVID-19. The source of these receptors is a human donor who had recovered from COVID-19.

This chain connects TRBV9 to TRBJ2-3; 7 bases agree with TRBD2. CDR1 and CDR2 from the germline V gene are SGDLS and YYNGEE. V gave up 4 bases and J gave up 6 bases; unmatched junction bases: 11. The CDR3 runs to 15 residues. Here the CDR3 DNA reads TGTGCCAGCAGCTTTACCGGGACTATAGGGGATACGCAGTATTTT. Residues: CASSFTGTIGDTQYF.

The chain joins TRBV27 to TRBJ2-1; D unresolved. The CDR3 runs 11 residues. The V end lost 7 bases, the J end lost 10 bases, and 11 bases lay between the germline ends. CDR1 MNHEY and CDR2 SMNVEV come from the germline V gene (reference sequence). CDR3 protein: CASTFGREQFF. In DNA, the CDR3 is TGTGCCAGCACCTTTGGCCGGGAGCAGTTCTTC.

V gene TRBV18 combines with J gene TRBJ1-5; D may be TRBD1 (6 bases). This CDR3 has 15 amino acids. CDR1 and CDR2 from the germline V gene are KGHSH and LQKENI. V was trimmed by 3 bases and J by 4 bases, leaving 13 bases between them. CDR3 bases: TGTGCCAGCTCACCCGAGGGGGTGGCAAATCAGCCCCAGCATTTT. As protein: CASSPEGVANQPQHF.

This clone has only a few counts. CDR3 residues: CASSSSRGGRYNEQFF. The CDR3 DNA is TGTGCCAGCAGCTCGTCCAGAGGGGGCCGATACAATGAGCAGTTCTTC. The chain links TRBV25-1 to TRBJ2-1; the match to TRBD1 covers 7 bases. The CDR3 is 16 residues long. The germline V gene has CDR1 MGHDK and CDR2 SYGVNS. Losses at the gene ends were 6 bases for V and 4 bases for J; bases not matched to a gene: 12.

This rearrangement joins TRBV7-8 to TRBJ1-6; no firm D call. CDR1 is SGHVS and CDR2 is FQNEAQ in the germline V gene. Trimming stripped 2 bases from V and 7 bases from J, with 3 bases between. This CDR3 has 12 amino acids. The DNA for the CDR3 is TGTGCCAGCAGCTTACAGAATTCACCCCTCCACTTT. This gives the protein CASSLQNSPLHF.

This clone came up once. This chain uses TRBV5-6 with TRBJ2-5; D might be TRBD1 or TRBD2, each matching 6 bases. This CDR3 contains 15 residues. Trimming shortened V by 5 bases and J by 2 bases, and 16 bases separated the two germline ends. Germline V gives CDR1 SGHDT, CDR2 YYEEEE. CDR3 DNA: TGTGCCAGCAGAAGGGGGGTCAGGTCACAAGAGACCCAGTACTTC. It yields the protein CASRRGVRSQETQYF.

The chain carries TRBV4-1 and TRBJ1-6, with a weak D call TRBD1 (5 bases). The CDR3 spans 16 residues. Trimming shortened V by 3 bases and J by 6 bases, and 15 bases separated the two germline ends. Per the germline V gene, CDR1 is MGHRA and CDR2 is YSYEKL. CDR3 DNA sequence: TGCGCCAGCAGCCACCTCACCGGGACGAGTAATTCACCCCTCCACTTT. Translating it yields CASSHLTGTSNSPLHF.

This clone occurred a few times. The gene calls are TRBV6-2 or TRBV6-3 and TRBJ1-5; no reliable D call. Germline V CDR1 and CDR2: MNHEY, SVGEGT. Trimming took off 4 bases at V and 0 bases at J, with 7 bases between the two ends. This CDR3 region has 14 residues. The CDR3 sequence is CASSFLYSNQPQHF. CDR3 nucleotides: TGTGCCAGCAGTTTTTTATATAGCAATCAGCCCCAGCATTTT.

The chain is built from TRBV10-2 and TRBJ2-7; D is unclear. V lost 0 bases to trimming and J lost 5 bases, with 2 bases between them. CDR1 and CDR2 (germline): WSHSY, SAAADI. This CDR3 has 11 residues. In DNA, the CDR3 is TGCGCCAGCAGTGAGTCGGACGAGCAGTACTTC. Translated: CASSESDEQYF.

The chain is built from TRBV19 and TRBJ1-1; D gene ambiguous. V dropped 1 base and J dropped 5 bases, with 14 bases sitting between them. The CDR3 is made up of 15 amino acids. CDR1 is LNHDA and CDR2 is SQIVND in the germline V gene (reference sequence). In DNA, the CDR3 is TGTGCCAGTAGTATAGTCGACATCCCGGGGACTGAAGCTTTCTTT. The encoded protein is CASSIVDIPGTEAFF. Complete variable domain (other parts from reference TRBV19 and TRBJ1-1): DGGITQSPKYLFRKEGQNVTLSCEQNLNHDAMYWYRQDPGQGLRLIYYSQIVNDFQKGDIAEGYSVSREKKESFPLTVTSAQKNPTAFYLCASSIVDIPGTEAFFGQGTRLTVV.

J is TRBJ1-1 and V is TRBV9, with D possibly TRBD1 on 6 matching bases. Per germline, CDR1 SGDLS and CDR2 YYNGEE. The CDR3 contains 15 residues. V was pared by 3 bases and J by 1 base, with 13 bases between. CDR3 protein: CASSATGTQNTEAFF. As DNA, the CDR3 is TGTGCCAGCAGCGCAACCGGGACACAGAACACTGAAGCTTTCTTT.

DNA for the CDR3: TGTGCCAGCAGTTACTCGGGAGGGCAGACCTACGAGCAGTACTTC. It encodes CASSYSGGQTYEQYF. The chain is built from TRBV6-5 and TRBJ2-7; TRBD2 agrees at 7 bases. CDR1 is MNHEY, CDR2 SVGAGI, per germline. J lost 2 bases, V lost 0 bases, and 4 bases had no gene match. This CDR3 has 15 residues.

This sequence joins TRBV5-6 and TRBJ2-3; no reliable D call. This CDR3 is built from 13 residues. V lost 4 bases and J lost 4, with 10 bases in between. CDR1 SGHDT and CDR2 YYEEEE come from the germline V gene. The CDR3 reads CASSPPAADTQYF. DNA for the CDR3: TGTGCCAGCAGCCCCCCCGCGGCAGATACGCAGTATTTT.

The V call is TRBV5-1, the J call TRBJ1-2, with 7 bases aligning to TRBD1. Germline values: CDR1 SGHRS, CDR2 YFSETQ. J lost 7 bases, V lost 5 bases, and 11 bases had no gene match. This CDR3 has 14 amino acids. CDR3: CASSPDRASVGYTF. The CDR3, as DNA: TGCGCCAGCAGTCCAGACAGGGCCTCTGTTGGCTACACCTTC. Drawing the rest from reference TRBV5-1 and TRBJ1-2, the complete variable domain is KAGVTQTPRYLIKTRGQQVTLSCSPISGHRSVSWYQQTPGQGLQFLFEYFSETQRNKGNFPGRFSGRQFSNSRSEMNVSTLELGDSALYLCASSPDRASVGYTFGSGTRLTVV.

V and J are TRBV5-6 and TRBJ2-6; unclear D gene. Germline CDR1 and CDR2: SGHDT and YYEEEE. CDR3 length: 13 amino acids. The V and J ends lost 4 bases and 5 bases respectively, with 7 bases between them. The CDR3 sequence: CASSLGRANVLTF. The CDR3 DNA reads TGTGCCAGCAGCCTAGGTAGGGCCAACGTCCTGACTTTC.

The chain couples TRBV11-1 to TRBJ1-6; 7 bases agree with TRBD1. CDR3 length: 14 amino acids. After removal of 3 bases from V and 9 bases from J, the junction contained 5 bases not matched to a gene. Per germline, CDR1 SGHAT and CDR2 FQDESV (reference sequence). The CDR3 loop is CASSFEGASSPLHF. The DNA for the CDR3 is TGTGCCAGCAGCTTTGAGGGGGCGAGTTCACCCCTCCACTTT. Full variable domain (outside the CDR3, taken from reference TRBV11-1 and TRBJ1-6): EAEVAQSPRYKITEKSQAVAFWCDPISGHATLYWYRQILGQGPELLVQFQDESVVDDSQLPKDRFSAERLKGVDSTLKIQPAELGDSAMYLCASSFEGASSPLHFGNGTRLTVT.

The chain is built from TRBV6-6 and TRBJ1-5; 9 nucleotides agree with TRBD1. Germline V gives CDR1 MNHNY, CDR2 SVGAGI (reference sequence). The CDR3 length is 14 residues. With V trimmed by 7 bases and J by 6 bases, 7 bases remained unmatched. CDR3 bases: TGTGCCAGCATTCCGGGACAGGGAATTCAGCCCCAGCATTTT. This translates into CASIPGQGIQPQHF.

The CDR3 DNA reads TGTGCCACCAGCACCTCGCCTCGGGCAGGCCAAGAGACCCAGTACTTC. This gives the protein CATSTSPRAGQETQYF. V usage is TRBV15 and J usage is TRBJ2-5, with unresolved D. In germline, CDR1 is LNHNV, CDR2 YYDKDF (reference sequence). Trimming shortened V by 4 bases and J by 1 base, and 16 bases separated the two germline ends. There are 16 residues in the CDR3.

This chain joins TRBV5-4 and TRBJ1-2; TRBD1 aligns across 10 bases. V gave up 4 bases and J gave up 2 bases; unmatched junction bases: 2. Looked up from germline, CDR1 is SGHNT and CDR2 is YYREEE (reference sequence). There are 14 residues in the CDR3. The CDR3 loop reads CASSPDRGNYGYTF. The CDR3 nucleotides read TGTGCCAGCAGCCCGGACAGGGGGAACTATGGCTACACCTTC. The full variable domain, with the rest looked up from reference TRBV5-4 and TRBJ1-2, is ETGVTQSPTHLIKTRGQQVTLRCSSQSGHNTVSWYQQALGQGPQFIFQYYREEENGRGNFPPRFSGLQFPNYSSELNVNALELDDSALYLCASSPDRGNYGYTFGSGTRLTVV.

The rearrangement uses TRBV6-2 or TRBV6-3 and TRBJ2-3; 9 bases fit TRBD1. This CDR3 spans 16 amino acids. The ends lost 8 bases at V and 5 bases at J; junction bases unmatched: 14. Germline CDR1 MNHEY, CDR2 SVGEGT. CDR3: CASGFLRDRVEDTQYF. CDR3 in DNA: TGTGCCAGCGGTTTTCTGAGGGACAGGGTCGAAGATACGCAGTATTTT.

This clone was seen a handful of times. V and J are TRBV2 and TRBJ1-1, with D maybe TRBD1 (6 bases). CDR1 is SNHLY, CDR2 FYNNEI, per germline. This CDR3 is built from 16 residues. The V gene lost 5 bases and the J gene lost 3 bases, with 19 bases spanning the gap. The CDR3, as DNA: TGTGCCAGCAGTTACAGGGTCGGGGTGGGGGACACTGAAGCTTTCTTT. It translates to CASSYRVGVGDTEAFF.

This chain joins TRBV4-2 and TRBJ2-1; possibly TRBD2 for D (5 bases). The CDR3 spans 15 residues. With 1 base removed from V and 0 bases from J, the gap between germline ends came to 7 bases. CDR1 and CDR2 from the germline V gene are LGHNA and YNFKEQ. The DNA of the CDR3 is TGTGCCAGCAGCCAAGCGGGGAGCTCCTACAATGAGCAGTTCTTC. Translation gives CASSQAGSSYNEQFF.